This TCR beta chain was observed in a study of T cell responses to AZD1222 COVID-19 vaccine. Study-level information: Analysis merged second doses at about 4 or about 12 weeks.

The assay was immunoSEQ multiplex PCR, and TCRdb's table has in-frame clones only and misses some. The repertoire holds approximately 140,000 clones, with 90% to 95% as singletons. On this clone itself: Its antigen is undetermined.

Study outcomes and limitations: CD4 TCRs linked to vaccination spanned spike, dominating at 160-218 and 743-854. When two AZD1222 doses had been given, Spike-specific TCR breadth and depth rose. It should be noted that donors were predominantly white British and more often female, and clonal diversity was possibly underestimated.

The CDR3 consists of 13 residues. V shed 0 bases and J shed 5 bases, with 8 bases lying between them. CDR1 and CDR2 from the germline V gene are GTSNPN and SVGIG (reference sequence). Specimen: peripheral blood, collected on day 0 of AZD1222 vaccination. The sequence was collected from an adult in good health. The chain has TRBV30 and TRBJ1-5, with a tentative D call TRBD1 (6 bases). The CDR3: CAWSVRGDQPQHF. The CDR3 DNA reads as TGTGCCTGGAGTGTAAGGGGGGATCAGCCCCAGCATTTT.